This TCR beta chain was recovered during a study of identifying expanded T cells in peripheral blood. Germline V gene lookup returns CDR1 SGHAT and CDR2 FQNNGV. The junction had 6 bases not matched to a gene; V was cut back by 5 bases and J by 8 bases. The CDR3 sequence is 14 residues long. TCRdb keeps only in-frame clones here, not all; method: immunoSEQ multiplex PCR. The table shows about 85,000 clones, with 88% occurring only once. The sequenced sample was blood. V is TRBV11-2 and J is TRBJ2-2; 9 nucleotides line up with TRBD2. The TCR originated in a person aged 18 to 70 in good health. CDR3 sequence: CASSPLAGWGELFF. The CDR3 DNA is TGTGCCAGCAGCCCCCTAGCGGGGTGGGGGGAGCTGTTTTTT.